This T cell receptor (beta chain) was retrieved from a study of cytomegalovirus exposure and HLA in healthy donors (TCRdb year 2017). In terms of the full investigation: An earlier analysis of some 600 of the donors reported 276 Gb of sequence data and approximately 120 million unique TCR beta sequences obtained from around 190 million T cells. Roughly 320 gigabases of sequencing data and 70 million to 95 million unique TCR sequences made up an early release that covered nearly 650 HLA-typed donors. Of the approximately 400 genotyped donors, about 80% fell in the genetic ancestry cluster associated with self-reported Caucasian donors. The study aimed to test whether signatures of past pathogen exposure could be identified by cataloging public T cell receptors. The study used immunosequencing to profile the T cell repertoires of around 600 subjects and linked those repertoires to cytomegalovirus serostatus. Along with the approximately 700-subject first cohort, a separate validation cohort of roughly 110 different subjects was used. High-throughput TCR immunosequencing, statistical association of individual TCRs with disease status, and machine learning were combined to predict cytomegalovirus infection status. In a later analysis, previously published TCR beta repertoires from several hundred donors were re-analyzed and high-resolution HLA genotyping was added so that TCR occurrence patterns could be studied. The later analysis used no new phenotypic data to find candidate immune exposures, relying instead on TCR beta sequences and their occurrence across donors. In an earlier analysis of 550 to 700 of the donors, high-throughput TCR beta sequencing was used to judge whether each TCR beta V gene segment behaved as functional or pseudogenic. Donor age, sex, ethnicity and CMV serostatus were compiled together with the repertoire data. A later genetic analysis took genome-wide SNP genotypes for about 60% of the roughly 670 donors and used that subset as a discovery cohort. Every repertoire in the discovery cohort had been generated on one and the same sequencing platform. Both class I and class II loci were covered by HLA typing, at four-digit resolution. Typing coverage differed by locus: A, B, C, DRB1 and DQB1 were typed in roughly 629-640 donors, DQA1 in about 560, DPA1 in 600 to 610, and DPB1 in approximately 450. A few DR-DQ haplotypes were handled as single units for association and clustering because linkage in the cohort was strong. Across about 380 genotyped donors of the cohort, an average of about 200,000 unique TCR beta nucleotide sequences per donor were sequenced, and 15% to 20% of those sequences were non-productive.

Paper-wide results and their limitations: An association between a missense DCLRE1C variant and V-gene and J-gene trimming of TCR beta chains was found in a later genetic analysis and replicated in an independent cohort. In vitro tests confirmed that a few of the cytomegalovirus-associated TCR beta chains recognize cytomegalovirus antigens. Because some donors lacked HLA typing at each locus, the association tests relied only on the typed subset. The cohort was sequenced for TCR beta chains only, and without alpha or paired-chain data the features that could be detected were limited. A cluster of highly shared sequence variants was judged likely to represent a technical artifact of the sequencing pipeline. The authors suggested that the approach could potentially be extended to other disease states and immunological phenotypes. A later analysis reported that several top co-occurrence clusters appeared linked to parvovirus B19, influenza, CMV and Epstein-Barr virus. A total of 150 to 200 TCR beta chains were listed by the study as associated with cytomegalovirus. According to a later analysis, TCR association rates differed among HLA loci, with DRB1 alleles showing the most associated TCRs and HLA-C alleles showing the fewest. Cytomegalovirus status was reported to be diagnosed by the classifier with high specificity and sensitivity in both the original and validation cohorts. A further reported finding was that TCR beta sequences accurately predicted the HLA-A and HLA-B alleles for most subjects in the first cohort. In a later analysis, HLA-associated TCR beta chains showed more clonal expansion and lower generation probabilities than non-associated chains that were equally common. For the cohort, immune exposure information was limited to CMV serostatus. In an earlier analysis of some 540 of the donors, most TCR beta V segments appeared in productive rearrangements about 87% or about 30% of the time, broadly matching IMGT annotations. Some IMGT-functional V segments, including TRBV6-2 and TRBV6-3, could not be distinguished by the 87-base-pair reads and were therefore excluded. Compared with the approximately 600-donor mean, donors in an Asian-associated ancestry cluster had fewer N-insertions in productive TCRs, according to a later genetic analysis. Linkage disequilibrium might explain the correlated functional status among segregating V segments, but an unknown experimental factor could not be ruled out. Because counts were too low, roughly 16 rarely observed V segments, including chromosome 9 orphons, were excluded from the earlier analysis of some 540 of the donors. A later analysis associated about 18,000 TCR beta sequences with specific HLA alleles at a false discovery rate of 0.05. While some public TCRs were present in many individuals, most TCR sequences turned up only very rarely across donors. According to a later analysis, most CMV-associated TCR beta chains appeared to be HLA-restricted, and the HLA associations seemed to be driven largely by CMV exposure. Sequencing depth was assumed to be roughly uniform across donors in the presence/absence analyses, though that assumption may not hold. Assigning TCR associations to individual alleles was difficult when HLA alleles, especially DR and DQ, strongly co-occurred.

To note about this clone: The antigen it binds to is not known. Nothing much larger sits one base from this clone, and base qualities are not available.

The library was made by the immunoSEQ multiplex PCR assay. The multiplex PCR relied on a mix of 60 forward primers for TCR Vbeta segments and 13 reverse primers for TCR Jbeta segments. Amplification of the CDR3 region of rearranged TCR beta genes was performed with a multiplex PCR assay on genomic DNA. The amplified TCR beta libraries were sequenced on the Illumina HiSeq System as 87-base-pair reads. For the original study's pipeline: Across the 670 or so repertoires, a later analysis counted roughly 84 million unique TCR beta chains, around 11 million of which were shared by at least two donors. A nearest-neighbor algorithm error-corrected the raw reads and collapsed the reads into unique sequences, merging closely related sequences to remove PCR and sequencing errors. V, D and J gene segments were assigned by aligning CDR3 sequences to IMGT reference sequences. For a sequence to be retained, at least a six-nucleotide match to both a V gene segment and a J gene segment was required. A rearrangement was called productive if the CDR3 had no stop codons and remained in frame with V and J, and every other rearrangement was called non-productive. Following IMGT convention, CDR3 was defined as the stretch from the second conserved V-encoded cysteine to the conserved J-encoded phenylalanine. The earlier analysis of roughly 590 of the donors excluded sequences that lacked an unambiguous match to a single V gene segment. In an earlier analysis of approximately 560 of the donors, a V segment was called functional when productive rearrangements were above 56.7%, and segregating when the standard deviation between donors exceeded 5%. To diagnose cytomegalovirus status from the catalog of TCR beta chain sequences, a statistical classification framework was built. A later analysis assigned V and J genes by comparing TCR nucleotide sequences with IMGT/GENE-DB human TR gene sequences. The TCRdist pipeline was used in a later analysis to assign CDR3 sequences and most-parsimonious VDJ recombination scenarios. A later analysis defined each TCR beta chain by its CDR3 amino acid sequence plus V-gene family, and excluded reads lacking a unique V-gene family. In a later analysis, nearly 600 highly shared, low-generation-probability nucleotide sequences were removed to address suspected cross-contamination and a sequencing artifact. For each public chain, a later analysis derived a clonal expansion index from normalized ranks of inferred template counts within each repertoire. A later analysis computed generation probabilities with a VDJ recombination model fitted to out-of-frame rearrangements, and checked the results against IGoR. Hypergeometric tests were used in a later analysis to score TCR-TCR, TCR-HLA and TCR-CMV co-occurrence, with a repertoire-size bias correction applied to the TCR pairs. A later analysis estimated false discovery rates by permuting HLA or CMV assignments 20 times. In a later analysis, co-occurring TCRs were grouped using DBSCAN, with TCRdist sequence similarity added in when clustering inside HLA-allele-positive subsets. Repertoires with fewer than 30,000 or more than 120,000 public chains were left out of co-occurrence clustering, as were several repertoires with anomalous nucleotide sharing. Imported from immuneACCESS, the table was reduced by TCRdb to in-frame sequences with V and J called. These copies leave out some clones; in studies compared against another copy, an unresolved V gene accounts for under half, and the cause of the remainder is not known. V, J and clone size are those of that table, while D and trimming were read from the DNA. The sample table shows around 150,000 clones, and approximately 75% are seen once. Clones ranked in the top ten supply 3% to 4.5% of the sample.

The cohort comprised 710 or so healthy bone marrow donors. At the time of sampling, every cohort member was nominally healthy, though immune exposures that went unrecorded were likely present. The donor tested CMV seropositive and was one of the 289 seropositive cohort members. Each donor provided a peripheral blood sample, and peripheral blood mononuclear cells were used for TCR beta sequencing. The Qiagen DNeasy Blood Extraction Kit was used to extract genomic DNA from the blood cell samples. V trim: 8 bases; J trim: 4 bases; unmatched bases: 8. Its CDR3 holds 15 amino acids, cysteine through phenylalanine. The retained sequence is limited to the CDR3, 45 bases, with the frame set at the first base. The germline V gene provides CDR1 MNHEY and CDR2 SVGAGI.

Sequenced input: PBMCs. The chain links TRBV6-5 with TRBJ1-5, with 10 central nucleotides matching TRBD1. This receptor was obtained from a young man in good health and CMV-seropositive. CDR3 reads: CASSPGTGENQPQHF. The DNA is TGTGCCAGCTCCCCGGGGACAGGGGAAAATCAGCCCCAGCATTTT.